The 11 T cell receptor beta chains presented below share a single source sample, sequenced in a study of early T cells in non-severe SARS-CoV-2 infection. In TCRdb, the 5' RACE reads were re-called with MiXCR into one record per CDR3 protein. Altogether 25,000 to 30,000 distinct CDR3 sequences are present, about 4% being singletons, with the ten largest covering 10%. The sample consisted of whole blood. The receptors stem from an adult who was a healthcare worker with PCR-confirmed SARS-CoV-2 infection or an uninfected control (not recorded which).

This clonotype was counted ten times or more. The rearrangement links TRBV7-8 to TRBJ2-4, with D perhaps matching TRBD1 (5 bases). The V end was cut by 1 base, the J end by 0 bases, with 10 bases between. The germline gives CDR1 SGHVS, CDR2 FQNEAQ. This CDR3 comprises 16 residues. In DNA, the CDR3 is TGTGCCAGCAGCTTAGGACAGTTGCTAGCCAAAAACATTCAGTACTTC. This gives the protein CASSLGQLLAKNIQYF. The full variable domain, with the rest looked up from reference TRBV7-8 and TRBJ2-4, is GAGVSQSPRYKVAKRGQDVALRCDPISGHVSLFWYQQALGQGPEFLTYFQNEAQLDKSGLPSDRFFAERPEGSVSTLKIQRTQQEDSAVYLCASSLGQLLAKNIQYFGAGTRLSVL.

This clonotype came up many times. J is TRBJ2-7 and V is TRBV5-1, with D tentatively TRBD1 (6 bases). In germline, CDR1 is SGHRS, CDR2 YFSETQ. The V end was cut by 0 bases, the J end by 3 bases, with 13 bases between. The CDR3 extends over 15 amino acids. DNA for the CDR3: TGCGCCAGCAGCTTGGGACAGGTCGGAGTCTACGAGCAGTACTTC. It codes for CASSLGQVGVYEQYF.

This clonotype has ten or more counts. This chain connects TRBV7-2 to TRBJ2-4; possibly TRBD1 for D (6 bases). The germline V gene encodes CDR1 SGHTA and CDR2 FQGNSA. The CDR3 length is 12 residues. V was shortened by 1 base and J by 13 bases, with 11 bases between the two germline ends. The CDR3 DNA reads TGTGCCAGCAGCTTAGAAACAGGGTCCCAGTACTTC. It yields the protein CASSLETGSQYF.

This chain's CDR3 is CASRSLGNRFLENEQFF. The CDR3 nucleotides read TGTGCCAGCAGGTCCCTAGGGAACAGATTCCTGGAGAATGAGCAGTTCTTC. The chain combines TRBV7-9 with TRBJ2-1; D gene uncertain. The CDR3 is made up of 17 amino acids. Germline loops: CDR1 SEHNR, CDR2 FQNEAQ (reference sequence). Trimming pared 6 bases from V and 7 bases from J, leaving 25 bases between. The complete variable domain, with remaining parts taken from reference TRBV7-9 and TRBJ2-1, reads DTGVSQNPRHKITKRGQNVTFRCDPISEHNRLYWYRQTLGQGPEFLTYFQNEAQLEKSRLLSDRFSAERPKGSFSTLEIQRTEQGDSAMYLCASRSLGNRFLENEQFFGPGTRLTVL.

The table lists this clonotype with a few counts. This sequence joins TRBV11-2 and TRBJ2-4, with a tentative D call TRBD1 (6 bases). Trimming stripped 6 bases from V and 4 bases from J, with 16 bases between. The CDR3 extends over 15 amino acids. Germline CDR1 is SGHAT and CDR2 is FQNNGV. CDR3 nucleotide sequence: TGTGCCAGCAGTTTATCCGGGCAGGGGAAAAACATTCAGTACTTC. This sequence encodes CASSLSGQGKNIQYF. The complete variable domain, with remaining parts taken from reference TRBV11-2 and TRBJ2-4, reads EAGVAQSPRYKIIEKRQSVAFWCNPISGHATLYWYQQILGQGPKLLIQFQNNGVVDDSQLPKDRFSAERLKGVDSTLKIQPAKLEDSAVYLCASSLSGQGKNIQYFGAGTRLSVL.

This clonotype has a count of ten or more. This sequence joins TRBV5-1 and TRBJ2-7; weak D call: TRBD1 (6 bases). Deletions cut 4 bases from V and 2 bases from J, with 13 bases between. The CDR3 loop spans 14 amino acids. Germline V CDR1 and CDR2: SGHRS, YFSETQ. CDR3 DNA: TGCGCCAGCAGCGAAGCCGGGACAACCTACGAGCAGTACTTC. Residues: CASSEAGTTYEQYF. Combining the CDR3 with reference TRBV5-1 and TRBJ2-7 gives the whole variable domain KAGVTQTPRYLIKTRGQQVTLSCSPISGHRSVSWYQQTPGQGLQFLFEYFSETQRNKGNFPGRFSGRQFSNSRSEMNVSTLELGDSALYLCASSEAGTTYEQYFGPGTRLTVT.

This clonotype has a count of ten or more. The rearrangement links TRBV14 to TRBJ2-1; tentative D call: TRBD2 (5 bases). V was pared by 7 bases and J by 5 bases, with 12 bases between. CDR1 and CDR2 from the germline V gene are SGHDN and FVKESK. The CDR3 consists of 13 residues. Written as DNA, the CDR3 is TGTGCCAGCATGAGCGGAGATAACAATGAGCAGTTCTTC. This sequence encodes CASMSGDNNEQFF.

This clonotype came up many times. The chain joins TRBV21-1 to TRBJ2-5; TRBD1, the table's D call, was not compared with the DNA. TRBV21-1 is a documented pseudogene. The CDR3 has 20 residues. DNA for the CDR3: TGTGCCAGCAGCAAAGATCACTATCACGGGACAGGGCTTCCACAAGAGACCCAGTACTTC. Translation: CASSKDHYHGTGLPQETQYF.

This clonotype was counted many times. In DNA form, the CDR3 reads TGTGCCAGCTCACCCACGACAGGGGGCGGGCAGTACTTC. It encodes CASSPTTGGGQYF. The chain is built from TRBV18 and TRBJ2-7, with 10 positions matching TRBD1. CDR1 and CDR2 from the germline V gene are KGHSH and LQKENI. CDR3 length equals 13 residues. V lost 3 bases and J lost 9; bases outside the gene matches: 5. Supplemented by reference TRBV18 and TRBJ2-7, the full variable domain reads NAGVMQNPRHLVRRRGQEARLRCSPMKGHSHVYWYRQLPEEGLKFMVYLQKENIIDESGMPKERFSAEFPKEGPSILRIQQVVRGDSAAYFCASSPTTGGGQYFGPGTRLTVT.

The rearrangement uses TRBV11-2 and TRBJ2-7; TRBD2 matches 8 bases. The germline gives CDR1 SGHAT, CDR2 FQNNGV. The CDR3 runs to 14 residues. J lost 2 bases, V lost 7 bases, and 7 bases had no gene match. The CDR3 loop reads CASTGLAQPYEQYF. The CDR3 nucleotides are TGTGCCAGCACTGGACTAGCTCAACCCTACGAGCAGTACTTC.

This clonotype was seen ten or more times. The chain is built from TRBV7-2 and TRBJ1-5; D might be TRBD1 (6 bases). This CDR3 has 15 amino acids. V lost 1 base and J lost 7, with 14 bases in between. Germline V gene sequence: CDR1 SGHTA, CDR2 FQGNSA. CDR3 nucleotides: TGTGCCAGCAGCTTAGAGGTCCAGGGGATCCAGCCCCAGCATTTT. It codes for CASSLEVQGIQPQHF.